One and the same sample provided the 20 T cell receptor beta chains below, sequenced in a study of control samples from healthy donors and cancer patients. Assay: immunoSEQ multiplex PCR; the TCRdb copy retains only in-frame clones and omits some. Counted here are some 58,000 clones, roughly 86% occurring once; the ten biggest clones make up roughly 12%. Source material: PBMCs. These TCRs come from a woman in her fifties or sixties with lung cancer.

V usage is TRBV6-6 and J usage is TRBJ2-7, with D perhaps matching TRBD1 or TRBD2 (6 bases each). CDR3 length: 15 residues. Trimming stripped 6 bases from V and 2 bases from J, with 17 bases between. CDR1 and CDR2 (germline): MNHNY, SVGAGI (reference sequence). CDR3 region: CASSLPRGQTYEQYF. CDR3 DNA sequence: TGTGCCAGCAGCCTCCCGCGGGGACAAACCTACGAGCAGTACTTC.

This CDR3 is CASSLGTASGTDTQYF. The CDR3 DNA reads as TGCGCCAGCAGCCTGGGGACCGCCTCGGGCACAGATACGCAGTATTTT. The chain recombines TRBV5-1 with TRBJ2-3; TRBD1 or TRBD2 may be the D gene (5 bases each). The V gene's germline CDR1 is SGHRS and CDR2 YFSETQ. The V gene lost 4 bases and the J gene lost 1 base, with 16 bases spanning the gap. This CDR3 spans 16 amino acids.

The chain employs TRBV27 and TRBJ1-1; D unclear. Germline assignment: CDR1 MNHEY and CDR2 SMNVEV (reference sequence). V dropped 10 bases and J dropped 1 base, with 13 bases sitting between them. The CDR3 contains 13 residues. CDR3 residues: CATKGSWNTEAFF. The CDR3 DNA follows: TGTGCCACCAAGGGCAGTTGGAACACTGAAGCTTTCTTT.

The V gene is TRBV7-9, the J gene TRBJ1-5, with a tentative D call TRBD1 (5 bases). V lost 5 bases, J lost 6 bases, and 23 bases lay in between. The CDR3 is made up of 17 amino acids. Germline V gives CDR1 SEHNR, CDR2 FQNEAQ (reference sequence). The CDR3 protein is CASSPSDWGGDGQPQHF. The CDR3 nucleotides are TGTGCCAGCAGCCCTAGCGATTGGGGGGGAGACGGTCAGCCCCAGCATTTT.

The chain joins TRBV5-1 to TRBJ1-2, with D unclear. Germline V gives CDR1 SGHRS, CDR2 YFSETQ. The CDR3 covers 14 residues. Deletions cut 0 bases from V and 4 bases from J, with 10 bases between. The CDR3 sequence: CASSLEGGGYGYTF. CDR3 sequence (DNA): TGCGCCAGCAGCTTGGAGGGCGGCGGCTATGGCTACACCTTC.

This chain links TRBV7-2 with TRBJ2-2; 11 bases map to TRBD2. Germline-derived CDR1 and CDR2 are SGHTA and FQGNSA. The J segment lost 2 bases and the V segment lost 5 bases, leaving 4 bases of the junction unmatched. The CDR3 covers 16 residues. CDR3 sequence reads: CASSLTSGANTGELFF. The CDR3 DNA follows: TGTGCCAGCAGCCTGACTAGCGGGGCTAACACCGGGGAGCTGTTTTTT.

The J gene is TRBJ1-3, the V gene TRBV12-3 or TRBV12-4; no reliable D call. The length of the CDR3 is 11 residues. With 5 bases removed from V and 3 bases from J, the gap between germline ends came to 2 bases. This CDR3 is CASSLGNTIYF. The DNA for the CDR3 is TGTGCCAGCAGTCTTGGAAACACCATATATTTT.

The chain combines TRBV5-1 with TRBJ1-1; tentative D call: TRBD1 (6 bases). The CDR3 sequence is 15 residues long. CDR1 is SGHRS, CDR2 YFSETQ, per germline. V was trimmed by 4 bases and J by 0 bases, leaving 13 bases between them. CDR3 nucleotides: TGCGCCAGCAGCCAAGGGGGGACCCTGAACACTGAAGCTTTCTTT. Its translation is CASSQGGTLNTEAFF.

The rearrangement links TRBV5-1 to TRBJ2-7, with 7 nucleotides matching TRBD1. Germline V gives CDR1 SGHRS, CDR2 YFSETQ. J lost 5 bases, V lost 4 bases, and 6 bases had no gene match. CDR3 length equals 13 residues. The CDR3 is CASSAQTGDEQYF. DNA for the CDR3: TGCGCCAGCAGCGCTCAAACAGGGGACGAGCAGTACTTC.

The CDR3 is CASSFPQDVSNQPQHF. CDR3 nucleotide sequence: TGTGCCAGCAGTTTCCCCCAGGACGTTAGCAATCAGCCCCAGCATTTT. V is TRBV28 and J is TRBJ1-5; D unresolved. CDR3 length: 16 amino acids. V was cut by 3 bases and J by 0 bases, with 12 bases left in between. CDR1 is MDHEN and CDR2 is SYDVKM in the germline V gene.

The count of this clone is one. The chain is built from TRBV2 and TRBJ1-1, with a possible D match to TRBD1 (6 bases). CDR3 length: 14 amino acids. Looked up from germline, CDR1 is SNHLY and CDR2 is FYNNEI. V was pared by 7 bases and J by 3 bases, with 15 bases between. CDR3 amino acids: CASNRVPGDTEAFF. Here the CDR3 DNA reads TGTGCCAGCAACAGGGTTCCAGGGGACACTGAAGCTTTCTTT.

This clone appeared a single time. This rearrangement joins TRBV28 to TRBJ2-3, with 7 nucleotides matching TRBD2. CDR3 size: 14 residues. Trimming at V came to 4 bases and at J to 2 bases, leaving 3 bases not matched to a gene. CDR1 is MDHEN, CDR2 SYDVKM, per germline. The CDR3 sequence is CASSSSGNTDTQYF. The CDR3 DNA reads TGTGCCAGCAGTTCTAGCGGAAACACAGATACGCAGTATTTT. Supplemented by reference TRBV28 and TRBJ2-3, the full variable domain reads DVKVTQSSRYLVKRTGEKVFLECVQDMDHENMFWYRQDPGLGLRLIYFSYDVKMKEKGDIPEGYSVSREKKERFSLILESASTNQTSMYLCASSSSGNTDTQYFGPGTRLTVL.

In this sample, this clone turned up once. The chain employs TRBV7-2 and TRBJ2-1; the D gene is possibly TRBD1 (5 bases). Germline lookup yields CDR1 SGHTA and CDR2 FQGNSA. The length of the CDR3 is 13 residues. The ends were cut back, 3 bases at V and 7 bases at J, with 10 bases in the middle. The CDR3 here is CASSFRGRNEQFF. The CDR3 DNA follows: TGTGCCAGCAGCTTTAGGGGCCGTAATGAGCAGTTCTTC.

The J gene is TRBJ2-6, the V gene TRBV4-1, with 7 bases lining up with TRBD1. This CDR3 spans 19 amino acids. CDR1 is MGHRA, CDR2 YSYEKL, per germline. V dropped 3 bases and J dropped 0; count of bases not matched to a gene: 11. The CDR3 is CASSHPRQGQNSGANVLTF. CDR3 DNA sequence: TGCGCCAGCAGCCACCCTCGCCAGGGACAGAACTCTGGGGCCAACGTCCTGACTTTC.

This clone showed up just once. The chain has TRBV7-8 and TRBJ2-1; 14 bases are a match to TRBD2. CDR3 length: 17 residues. Germline-derived CDR1 and CDR2 are SGHVS and FQNEAQ. V was clipped by 5 bases and J by 9 bases; unmatched bases: 12. CDR3 DNA: TGTGCCAGCAGCCTGGGGACTAGCGGGGGTGTCTGGGGTGAGCAGTTCTTC. This sequence encodes CASSLGTSGGVWGEQFF. The entire variable domain, with the rest obtained from reference TRBV7-8 and TRBJ2-1, is as follows: GAGVSQSPRYKVAKRGQDVALRCDPISGHVSLFWYQQALGQGPEFLTYFQNEAQLDKSGLPSDRFFAERPEGSVSTLKIQRTQQEDSAVYLCASSLGTSGGVWGEQFFGPGTRLTVL.

The V and J genes are TRBV28 and TRBJ1-6; D is unresolved. Germline V gives CDR1 MDHEN, CDR2 SYDVKM. The length of the CDR3 is 15 residues. V was pared by 8 bases and J by 6 bases, with 17 bases between. CDR3 loop: CASHPPRGSNSPLHF. In DNA, the CDR3 is TGTGCCAGCCACCCACCAAGAGGGAGTAATTCACCCCTCCACTTT.

This chain connects TRBV15 to TRBJ1-5; 8 bases are shared with TRBD1. This CDR3 has 14 amino acids. The V gene's germline CDR1 is LNHNV and CDR2 YYDKDF (reference sequence). Losses at the gene ends were 1 base for V and 6 bases for J; bases not matched to a gene: 2. CDR3 sequence: CATSRAGGGQPQHF. The CDR3 DNA follows: TGTGCCACCAGCAGAGCAGGGGGCGGTCAGCCCCAGCATTTT.

The chain is built from TRBV12-3 or TRBV12-4 and TRBJ2-1; D not certain. V was cut by 0 bases and J by 9 bases, with 6 bases left in between. CDR3 size: 12 residues. CDR3 DNA: TGTGCCAGCAGTTTAGCGCCGAGTGAGCAGTTCTTC. It codes for CASSLAPSEQFF.

The chain is built from TRBV7-8 and TRBJ2-2; a weak D match, TRBD2 (5 bases). In germline, CDR1 is SGHVS, CDR2 FQNEAQ. The CDR3 covers 16 residues. Between the trimmed V and J ends, which lost 1 base and 2 bases, there was a span of 11 bases. The CDR3 reads CASSLGGWGNTGELFF. In DNA, the CDR3 is TGTGCCAGCAGCTTAGGAGGGTGGGGAAACACCGGGGAGCTGTTTTTT.

The chain couples TRBV3-1 (or the pseudogene TRBV3-2) to TRBJ2-7; 11 nucleotides agree with TRBD2. This CDR3 comprises 15 residues. Trimming cost V 3 bases and J 7 bases; bases outside gene matches: 8. Germline-derived CDR1 and CDR2 are LGHDT and YNNKEL (reference sequence). The CDR3 loop reads CASSHGTSGVREQYF. The CDR3 DNA reads TGTGCCAGCAGCCACGGGACTAGCGGCGTGCGAGAGCAGTACTTC.